This TCR beta chain was identified in a study of regulatory T cells in long-lasting Graves disease. Combining iRepertoire HTBI primers with Arm-PCR of CDR3 regions, the authors built TCR beta libraries. In TCRdb, the multiplex PCR reads were re-called with MiXCR into one record per CDR3 protein. The table has some 600,000 distinct CDR3 sequences, roughly 15% seen once. Documented time point: newly diagnosed GD, antithyroid drugs for less than 3 months. Following extraction of RNA from PBMCs, that RNA was used to make the TCR library. From each patient, nine milliliters of peripheral blood was drawn and collected into an EDTA anticoagulant tube. This clonotype came up a few times. After removal of 9 bases from V and 4 bases from J, the junction contained 11 bases not matched to a gene. Germline assignment: CDR1 LNHDA and CDR2 SQIVND (reference sequence). CDR3 size: 16 residues. These same records also appear under a second study, on T cells in Graves' hyperthyroidism and ophthalmopathy. That publication notes: Using 13 V-J features, a model discriminated ophthalmopathy from stable hyperthyroidism.

The material sequenced was peripheral blood mononuclear cells (PBMCs), taken at new diagnosis, from a patient treated with antithyroid drugs. The rearrangement uses TRBV19 and TRBJ2-1, with 11 nucleotides matching TRBD1. This clonotype was sampled from a man between 18 and 35 years old with Graves disease. CDR3 DNA: TGTGCCAGCCTTCAATACCGGGACAGGGGGTACAATGAGCAGTTCTTC. Amino acid sequence: CASLQYRDRGYNEQFF. Full variable domain (missing parts from reference TRBV19 and TRBJ2-1): DGGITQSPKYLFRKEGQNVTLSCEQNLNHDAMYWYRQDPGQGLRLIYYSQIVNDFQKGDIAEGYSVSREKKESFPLTVTSAQKNPTAFYLCASLQYRDRGYNEQFFGPGTRLTVL.